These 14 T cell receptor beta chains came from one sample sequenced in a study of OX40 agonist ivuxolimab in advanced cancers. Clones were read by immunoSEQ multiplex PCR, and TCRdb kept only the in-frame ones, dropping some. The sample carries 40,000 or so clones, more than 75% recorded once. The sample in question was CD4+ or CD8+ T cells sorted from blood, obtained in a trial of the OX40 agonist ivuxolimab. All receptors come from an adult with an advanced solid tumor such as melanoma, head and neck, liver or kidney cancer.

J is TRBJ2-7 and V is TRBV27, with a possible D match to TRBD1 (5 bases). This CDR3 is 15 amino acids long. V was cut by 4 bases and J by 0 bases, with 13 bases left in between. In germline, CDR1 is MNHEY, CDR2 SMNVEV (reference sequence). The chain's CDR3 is CASSSPTVSSYEQYF. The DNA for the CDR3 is TGTGCCAGCAGTTCCCCGACAGTGAGCTCCTACGAGCAGTACTTC.

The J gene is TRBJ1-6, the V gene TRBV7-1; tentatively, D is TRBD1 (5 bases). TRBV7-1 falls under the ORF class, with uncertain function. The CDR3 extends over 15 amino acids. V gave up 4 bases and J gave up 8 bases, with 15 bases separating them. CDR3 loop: CASSLDRWGDSPLHF. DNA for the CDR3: TGTGCCAGCAGCTTAGATCGGTGGGGGGATTCACCCCTCCACTTT.

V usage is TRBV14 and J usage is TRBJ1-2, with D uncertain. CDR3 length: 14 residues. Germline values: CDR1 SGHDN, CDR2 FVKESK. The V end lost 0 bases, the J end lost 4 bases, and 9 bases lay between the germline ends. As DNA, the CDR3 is TGTGCCAGCAGCCAAGATTACGGCCTCTATGGCTACACCTTC. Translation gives CASSQDYGLYGYTF. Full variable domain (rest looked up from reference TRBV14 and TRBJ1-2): EAGVTQFPSHSVIEKGQTVTLRCDPISGHDNLYWYRRVMGKEIKFLLHFVKESKQDESGMPNNRFLAERTGGTYSTLKVQPAELEDSGVYFCASSQDYGLYGYTFGSGTRLTVV.

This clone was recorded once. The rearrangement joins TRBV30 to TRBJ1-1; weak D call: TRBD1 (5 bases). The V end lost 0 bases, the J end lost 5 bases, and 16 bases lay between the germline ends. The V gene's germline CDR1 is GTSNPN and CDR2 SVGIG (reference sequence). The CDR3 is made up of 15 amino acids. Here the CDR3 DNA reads TGTGCCTGGAGTGTACTTCAGGGATTATATACTGAAGCTTTCTTT. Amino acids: CAWSVLQGLYTEAFF.

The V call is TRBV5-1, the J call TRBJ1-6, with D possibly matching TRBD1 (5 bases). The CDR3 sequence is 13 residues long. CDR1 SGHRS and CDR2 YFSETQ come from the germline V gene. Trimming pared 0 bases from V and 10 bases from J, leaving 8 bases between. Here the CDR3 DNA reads TGCGCCAGCAGCTTGGCAGGGCGGTCACCCCTCCACTTT. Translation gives CASSLAGRSPLHF.

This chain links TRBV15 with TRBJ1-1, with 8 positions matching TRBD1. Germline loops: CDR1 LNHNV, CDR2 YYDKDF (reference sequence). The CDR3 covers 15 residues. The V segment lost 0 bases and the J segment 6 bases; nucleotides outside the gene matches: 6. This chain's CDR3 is CATSRDTGGGAEAFF. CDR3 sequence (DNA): TGTGCCACCAGCAGAGATACAGGGGGAGGGGCTGAAGCTTTCTTT.

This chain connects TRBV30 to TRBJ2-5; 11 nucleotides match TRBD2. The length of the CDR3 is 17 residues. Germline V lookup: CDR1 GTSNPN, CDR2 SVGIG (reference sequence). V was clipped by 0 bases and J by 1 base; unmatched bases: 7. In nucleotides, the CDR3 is TGTGCCTGGAGTGTTGTCGGACTAGCGGGCCCCCAAGAGACCCAGTACTTC. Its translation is CAWSVVGLAGPQETQYF.

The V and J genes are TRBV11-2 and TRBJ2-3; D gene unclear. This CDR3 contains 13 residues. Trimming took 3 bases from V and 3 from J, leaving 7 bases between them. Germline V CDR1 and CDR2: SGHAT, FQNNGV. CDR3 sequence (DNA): TGTGCCAGCAGCTTCAGACTGACAGATACGCAGTATTTT. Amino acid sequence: CASSFRLTDTQYF.

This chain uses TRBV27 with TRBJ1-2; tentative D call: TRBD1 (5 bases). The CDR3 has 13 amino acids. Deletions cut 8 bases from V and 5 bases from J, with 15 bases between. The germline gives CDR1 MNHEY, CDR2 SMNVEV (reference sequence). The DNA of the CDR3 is TGTGCCAGCCGCCCCACAGGCGATTATGGCTACACCTTC. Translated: CASRPTGDYGYTF.

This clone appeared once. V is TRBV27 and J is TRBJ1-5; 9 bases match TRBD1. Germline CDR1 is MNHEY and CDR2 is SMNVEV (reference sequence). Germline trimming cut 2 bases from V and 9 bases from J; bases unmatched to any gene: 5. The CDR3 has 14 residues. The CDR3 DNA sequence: TGTGCCAGCAGTTTAGGGACAGGGCCATGGCCCCAGCATTTT. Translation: CASSLGTGPWPQHF.

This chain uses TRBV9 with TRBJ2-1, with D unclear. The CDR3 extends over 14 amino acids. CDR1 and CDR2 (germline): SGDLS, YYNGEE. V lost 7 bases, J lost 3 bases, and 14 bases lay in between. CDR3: CASGKAENYNEQFF. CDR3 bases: TGTGCCAGCGGGAAGGCGGAGAACTACAATGAGCAGTTCTTC.

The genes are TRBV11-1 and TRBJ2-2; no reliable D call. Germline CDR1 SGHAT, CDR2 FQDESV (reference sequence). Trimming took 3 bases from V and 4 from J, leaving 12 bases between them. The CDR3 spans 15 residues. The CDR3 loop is CASSFREPFTGELFF. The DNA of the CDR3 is TGTGCCAGCAGCTTCCGAGAGCCGTTCACCGGGGAGCTGTTTTTT.

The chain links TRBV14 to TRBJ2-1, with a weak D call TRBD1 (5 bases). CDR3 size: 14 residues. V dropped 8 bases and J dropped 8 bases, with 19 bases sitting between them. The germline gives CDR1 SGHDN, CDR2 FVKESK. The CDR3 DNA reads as TGTGCCAGCTCTGGCTGGGGCAGAGGCCATGAGCAGTTCTTC. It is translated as CASSGWGRGHEQFF.

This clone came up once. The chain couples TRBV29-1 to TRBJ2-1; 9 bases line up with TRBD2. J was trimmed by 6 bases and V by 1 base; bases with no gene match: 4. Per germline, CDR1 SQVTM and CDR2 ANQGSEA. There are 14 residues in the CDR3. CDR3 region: CSVEGREGRNEQFF. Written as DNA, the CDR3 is TGCAGCGTTGAAGGGCGGGAGGGACGCAATGAGCAGTTCTTC.